This section outlines one TCR beta chain sequence together with its context. Its antigen is still unknown. This entry is derived from a study of neurological immune-mediated disorders. MiXCR, applied by TCRdb to the 5' RACE reads, yields one record per CDR3 protein. The profile shows 75,000 to 90,000 distinct CDR3 sequences, over 9% of them singletons. V gave up 6 bases and J gave up 4 bases, with 26 bases separating them. Germline V gene data show CDR1 as DFQATT and CDR2 as SNEGSKA (reference sequence). The CDR3 is made up of 17 amino acids. Study-wide points: No CDR3 amino acid sequences were shared by expanded clones across subjects, suggesting private repertoires in all groups.

The source material was PBMCs. The sequence was collected from a man aged 40-55 years in good health. The V and J genes are TRBV20-1 and TRBJ2-3; possible D gene TRBD2, 6 bases. The CDR3 loop reads CSASSRLVRETSDTQYF. The CDR3 coding sequence is TGCAGTGCCAGCAGCCGCCTTGTACGGGAGACGTCAGATACGCAGTATTTT.